This entry lists 18 T cell receptor beta chains sequenced from one sample in a study of blood T cell repertoires in COVID-19. TCRdb's table, derived via immunoSEQ multiplex PCR, lists solely in-frame clones and lacks some. Seen here are 260,000 or so clones, roughly 82% observed once, and the top ten hold around 4.7%. Material for sequencing was peripheral blood. Receptors originate from a woman in her seventies with acute or convalescent COVID-19.

The count of this clone is one. The chain links TRBV6-2 or TRBV6-3 to TRBJ1-2, with D possibly matching TRBD1 (5 bases). Trimming removed 2 bases from V and 6 bases from J, with 13 bases in between. The CDR3 is 14 residues long. CDR1 is MNHEY and CDR2 is SVGEGT in the germline V gene. CDR3 protein: CASSYDQGRDGYTF. Written as DNA, the CDR3 is TGTGCCAGCAGTTACGATCAGGGAAGGGATGGCTACACCTTC.

This rearrangement joins TRBV5-4 to TRBJ2-1; D gene ambiguous. CDR3 length equals 12 residues. The V gene lost 3 bases and the J gene lost 5 bases, with 6 bases spanning the gap. In germline, CDR1 is SGHNT, CDR2 YYREEE (reference sequence). In DNA, the CDR3 is TGTGCCAGCAGCTCAGTCCACAATGAGCAGTTCTTC. Amino acids: CASSSVHNEQFF.

V usage is TRBV7-8 and J usage is TRBJ2-7; D call uncertain. With 5 bases removed from V and 3 bases from J, the gap between germline ends came to 8 bases. CDR1 is SGHVS, CDR2 FQNEAQ, per germline. The CDR3 length is 12 residues. The CDR3 bases are TGTGCCAGCAGCCGAATTCTCTACGAGCAGTACTTC. Translating gives CASSRILYEQYF.

The V and J genes are TRBV13 and TRBJ2-2; maybe TRBD2 (6 bases). Germline values: CDR1 PRHDT, CDR2 FYEKMQ (reference sequence). The CDR3 is made up of 18 amino acids. Trimming pared 4 bases from V and 1 base from J, leaving 19 bases between. This CDR3 reads CASSSIPGLIRNTGELFF. CDR3 in DNA: TGTGCCAGCAGCTCCATACCGGGACTGATAAGGAACACCGGGGAGCTGTTTTTT.

The V gene is TRBV10-3, the J gene TRBJ1-1; TRBD1 matches 8 bases. CDR3 length: 14 amino acids. The J segment lost 4 bases and the V segment lost 4 bases, leaving 5 bases of the junction unmatched. Germline loops: CDR1 ENHRY, CDR2 SYGVKD. CDR3 bases: TGTGCCATCAGTGTAGGACAGGGTGGCACTGAAGCTTTCTTT. Encoded protein: CAISVGQGGTEAFF.

This chain joins TRBV6-2 or TRBV6-3 and TRBJ2-7; D remains ambiguous. The germline V and J ends were trimmed by 2 bases and 6 bases, with 20 bases remaining between them. In germline, CDR1 is MNHEY, CDR2 SVGEGT. The CDR3 totals 16 residues. The CDR3 DNA reads TGTGCCAGCAGTTACCCTATGGGCTCCCCGAAAGGCGAGCAGTACTTC. The encoded protein is CASSYPMGSPKGEQYF.

V is TRBV7-2 and J is TRBJ1-2, with D perhaps matching TRBD1 (5 bases). Germline V gives CDR1 SGHTA, CDR2 FQGNSA. V lost 3 bases, J lost 6 bases, and 17 bases lay in between. The CDR3 extends over 15 amino acids. CDR3 DNA: TGTGCCAGCAGCTTCCGGGGATCGGGGGAGGATGGCTACACCTTC. It specifies CASSFRGSGEDGYTF.

The chain is built from TRBV27 and TRBJ2-1, with 10 bases that match TRBD2. This CDR3 region has 17 residues. The J segment lost 4 bases and the V segment lost 1 base, leaving 7 bases of the junction unmatched. Looked up from germline, CDR1 is MNHEY and CDR2 is SMNVEV (reference sequence). CDR3 DNA: TGTGCCAGCAGTTTATTGGCTAGCGGGGGCCGTTACAATGAGCAGTTCTTC. It translates to CASSLLASGGRYNEQFF.

The table lists this clone with a few counts. V is TRBV20-1 and J is TRBJ2-7, with D possibly being TRBD2 (6 bases). Germline V gives CDR1 DFQATT, CDR2 SNEGSKA (reference sequence). CDR3 length: 16 amino acids. Deletions cut 3 bases from V and 0 bases from J, with 18 bases between. CDR3 protein: CSASGFGGLSSYEQYF. The CDR3 region has the DNA TGCAGTGCTAGTGGTTTTGGGGGGTTGAGCTCCTACGAGCAGTACTTC.

Comment on this clone: One end of the junction fails to match germline, which may point to a read error. This chain uses TRBV6-1 with TRBJ1-5; 7 bases match TRBD1. The length of the CDR3 is 13 residues. Germline V lookup: CDR1 MNHNS, CDR2 SASEGT. DNA for the CDR3: TGTGCCAGCAGGGAAGGGACAGATCAGCCCCAGCATTTT. It is translated as CASREGTDQPQHF.

The rearrangement links TRBV2 to TRBJ1-3; tentative D call: TRBD1 (5 bases). The CDR3 is 15 residues long. V was clipped by 8 bases and J by 3 bases, with 17 bases between them. Germline V gene lookup returns CDR1 SNHLY and CDR2 FYNNEI. In DNA form, the CDR3 reads TGTGCCAGCGACCCGGGGGGGGGAAGTGGAAACACCATATATTTT. Amino acids: CASDPGGGSGNTIYF. Looking up the rest from reference TRBV2 and TRBJ1-3 gives the full variable domain: EPEVTQTPSHQVTQMGQEVILRCVPISNHLYFYWYRQILGQKVEFLVSFYNNEISEKSEIFDDQFSVERPDGSNFTLKIRSTKLEDSAMYFCASDPGGGSGNTIYFGEGSWLTVV.

V and J are TRBV10-3 and TRBJ1-4, with 10 bases lining up with TRBD1. This CDR3 region has 15 residues. With 3 bases clipped from V and 5 bases from J, the junction kept 3 bases outside the gene matches. Germline V gene sequence: CDR1 ENHRY, CDR2 SYGVKD. The CDR3 DNA reads as TGTGCCATCAGTGAAAGGGGACAGGGGAATGAAAAACTGTTTTTT. Translated, it gives CAISERGQGNEKLFF.

The chain's CDR3 is CAIRSGTVSYEQYF. For the CDR3, the DNA is TGTGCCATCAGGAGTGGGACAGTCTCCTACGAGCAGTACTTC. The rearrangement links TRBV10-3 to TRBJ2-7, with 7 positions matching TRBD1. The CDR3 runs 14 residues. Germline V gene data show CDR1 as ENHRY and CDR2 as SYGVKD. V lost 6 bases, J lost 0 bases, and 5 bases stayed unmatched.

J is TRBJ1-1 and V is TRBV3-1 (or the pseudogene TRBV3-2); no clear D. CDR1 LGHDT and CDR2 YNNKEL come from the germline V gene (reference sequence). This CDR3 comprises 12 residues. The V end lost 2 bases, the J end lost 6 bases, and 7 bases lay between the germline ends. The CDR3 region is CASSQLAAEAFF. The CDR3 bases are TGTGCCAGCAGCCAATTAGCGGCTGAAGCTTTCTTT.

The chain employs TRBV10-1 and TRBJ1-6; D remains unclear. Looked up from germline, CDR1 is WNHNN and CDR2 is SYGVQD (reference sequence). V lost 4 bases, J lost 0 bases, and 4 bases lay in between. The CDR3 totals 14 residues. Here the CDR3 DNA reads TGCGCCAGCAGTGGGAGCTCCTATAATTCACCCCTCCACTTT. As protein: CASSGSSYNSPLHF.

This chain uses TRBV5-1 with TRBJ2-5, with D possibly TRBD1 on 5 matching bases. The CDR3 totals 15 residues. Germline CDR1 SGHRS, CDR2 YFSETQ. Trimming cost V 0 bases and J 3 bases, with 12 bases left between them. The CDR3 DNA sequence: TGCGCCAGCAGCTTGGGGCAGGGTAACGAAGAGACCCAGTACTTC. Translation gives CASSLGQGNEETQYF.

The chain combines TRBV27 with TRBJ2-6; D unresolved. CDR3 length equals 17 residues. The V gene's germline CDR1 is MNHEY and CDR2 SMNVEV (reference sequence). Trimming cost V 5 bases and J 0 bases, with 14 bases left between them. CDR3 residues: CASSLRQVVSGANVLTF. CDR3 DNA sequence: TGTGCCAGCAGTCTCAGACAAGTCGTCTCTGGGGCCAACGTCCTGACTTTC.

The gene calls are TRBV23-1 and TRBJ2-1; 7 nucleotides align to TRBD1. TRBV23-1 is sorted into the ORF group, with uncertain function. This CDR3 has 20 amino acids. Trimming at V came to 0 bases and at J to 0 bases, leaving 14 bases not matched to a gene. CDR3 coding DNA: TGCGCCAGCAGTCAATCGGGGAGATTAGGACAGGAAAACTCCTACAATGAGCAGTTCTTC. It yields the protein CASSQSGRLGQENSYNEQFF.